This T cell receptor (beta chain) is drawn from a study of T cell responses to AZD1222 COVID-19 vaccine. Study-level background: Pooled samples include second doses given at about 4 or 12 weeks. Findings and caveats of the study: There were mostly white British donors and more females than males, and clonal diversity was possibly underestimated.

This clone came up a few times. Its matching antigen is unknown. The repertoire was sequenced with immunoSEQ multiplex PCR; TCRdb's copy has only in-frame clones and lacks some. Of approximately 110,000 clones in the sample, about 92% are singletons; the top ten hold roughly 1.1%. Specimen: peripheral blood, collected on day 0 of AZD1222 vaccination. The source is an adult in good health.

CDR3: CASSEDEANWGNQPQHF. CDR3 DNA sequence: TGCGCCAGCAGTGAGGACGAAGCTAACTGGGGCAATCAGCCCCAGCATTTT. This chain links TRBV10-1 with TRBJ1-5; no definite D call. The CDR3 is 17 residues long. In germline, CDR1 is WNHNN, CDR2 SYGVQD (reference sequence). The ends were cut back, 2 bases at V and 2 bases at J, with 16 bases in the middle.